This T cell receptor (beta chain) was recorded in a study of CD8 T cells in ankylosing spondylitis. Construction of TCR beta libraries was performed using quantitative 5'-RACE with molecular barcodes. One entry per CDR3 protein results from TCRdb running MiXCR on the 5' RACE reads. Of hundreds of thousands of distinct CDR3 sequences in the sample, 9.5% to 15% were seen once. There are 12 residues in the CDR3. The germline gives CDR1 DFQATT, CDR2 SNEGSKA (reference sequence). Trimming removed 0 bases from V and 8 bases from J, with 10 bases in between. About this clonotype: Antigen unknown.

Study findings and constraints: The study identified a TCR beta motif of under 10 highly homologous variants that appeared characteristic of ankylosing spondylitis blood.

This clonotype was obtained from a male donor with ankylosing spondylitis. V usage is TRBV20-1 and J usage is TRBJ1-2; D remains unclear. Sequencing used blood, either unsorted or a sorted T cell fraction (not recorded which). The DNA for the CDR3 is TGCAGTGCTAGAGAGGGCTCATTGGGCTACACCTTC. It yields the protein CSAREGSLGYTF.